Below, 3 T cell receptor beta chains from the same sample are listed, as sequenced in a study of T cells in Graves' hyperthyroidism and ophthalmopathy (dated by TCRdb to the late 2010s). Library construction relied on multiplex PCR. Sequencing relied on an Illumina HiSeq 2000. The TCR beta CDR3 regions were amplified from RNA transcripts. The TCR CDR3 was subjected to a first round of RT-PCR using the HTBI primer set and the Qiagen OneStep RT-PCR kit. In TCRdb, the public reads were trimmed at Q25 with fastp and aligned with MiXCR, with productive beta chains retained. Rows with a matching CDR3 protein are joined into one entry that keeps the most common DNA and genes. The sample table records around 600,000 distinct CDR3 sequences; 15% to 17% of these occur just once. The top ten clones comprise under 7.5% of the sample. Sequenced sample: blood. The receptors here all came from a woman aged 30 to 39 with Graves' hyperthyroidism.

In its sample, this clonotype was seen many times. V and J are TRBV28 and TRBJ2-1; possibly TRBD1 for D (6 bases). CDR1 and CDR2 from the germline V gene are MDHEN and SYDVKM. V lost 8 bases and J 0 bases, leaving 8 bases between the germline ends. The CDR3 contains 13 residues. The CDR3 coding sequence is TGTGCCAGCCGGACAGCCTCCTACAATGAGCAGTTCTTC. Encoded protein: CASRTASYNEQFF.

This clonotype came up many times. The genes are TRBV7-2 and TRBJ2-3, with a tentative D call TRBD2 (6 bases). The germline V gene has CDR1 SGHTA and CDR2 FQGNSA. This CDR3 spans 16 amino acids. Between the trimmed V and J ends, which lost 1 base and 0 bases, there was a span of 11 bases. This chain's CDR3 is CASSLGGTSSTDTQYF. DNA of the CDR3: TGTGCCAGCAGCTTAGGCGGGACTTCGAGCACAGATACGCAGTATTTT.

This clonotype was seen a few times. The chain uses TRBV6-5 and TRBJ2-7; TRBD1 matches at 10 bases. The V and J ends lost 1 base and 7 bases, in that order; junction bases with no gene match: 16. Germline assignment: CDR1 MNHEY and CDR2 SVGAGI. The CDR3 is 18 amino acids. The CDR3: CASSYLIVGQGVTGEQYF. CDR3 in DNA: TGTGCCAGCAGTTACTTAATAGTCGGACAGGGGGTAACCGGGGAGCAGTACTTC.